The 25 T cell receptor beta chains given below trace back to one sample, sequenced in a study of cytomegalovirus exposure and HLA in healthy donors listed by TCRdb under 2017. The library came from the immunoSEQ multiplex PCR assay. A mixture of 60 forward primers for TCR Vbeta segments and 13 reverse primers for TCR Jbeta segments was used in the multiplex PCR. TCRdb provides this immuneACCESS table in a form limited to in-frame rearrangements. Some clones are lacking; in checked studies, under half of them reflect an unresolved V gene, and why the rest are absent is not known. Recorded for this sample are about 80,000 clones; over 60% of them occurred a single time. Of the sample, 4% to 5.5% is held by the ten largest clones. The sample taken for sequencing was PBMCs. The receptors come from a male donor in good health and CMV-seropositive.

The chain recombines TRBV5-5 with TRBJ1-3; D is unresolved. Germline values: CDR1 SGHKS, CDR2 YYEKEE (reference sequence). Trimming removed 4 bases at V and 6 bases at J, with 11 bases between. There are 13 residues in the CDR3. The CDR3 DNA is TGTGCCAGCAGCCGGGGTAACGAAAACACCATATATTTT. Translating it yields CASSRGNENTIYF.

This chain connects TRBV6-6 to TRBJ2-7, with D possibly matching TRBD2 (5 bases). V was pared by 2 bases and J by 5 bases, with 7 bases between. The germline V gene has CDR1 MNHNY and CDR2 SVGAGI (reference sequence). This CDR3 contains 12 residues. In DNA form, the CDR3 reads TGTGCCAGCAGTTACGCGGGTAACGAGCAGTACTTC. It translates to CASSYAGNEQYF.

V usage is TRBV28 and J usage is TRBJ2-7; 7 bases are shared with TRBD1. Per the germline V gene, CDR1 is MDHEN and CDR2 is SYDVKM. With 4 bases clipped from V and 3 bases from J, the junction kept 6 bases outside the gene matches. CDR3 size: 14 residues. CDR3: CASSSGGPNYEQYF. In nucleotides, the CDR3 is TGTGCCAGCAGTTCAGGGGGTCCCAACTACGAGCAGTACTTC. Complete variable domain (other parts from reference TRBV28 and TRBJ2-7): DVKVTQSSRYLVKRTGEKVFLECVQDMDHENMFWYRQDPGLGLRLIYFSYDVKMKEKGDIPEGYSVSREKKERFSLILESASTNQTSMYLCASSSGGPNYEQYFGPGTRLTVT.

V gene TRBV19 combines with J gene TRBJ2-3, with 9 bases lining up with TRBD2. This CDR3 region has 16 residues. The J segment lost 4 bases and the V segment lost 6 bases, leaving 11 bases of the junction unmatched. From germline, CDR1 is LNHDA and CDR2 SQIVND (reference sequence). CDR3 protein: CASSVYGASGADTQYF. Here the CDR3 DNA reads TGTGCCAGTAGCGTATATGGGGCTAGCGGGGCAGATACGCAGTATTTT.

The V gene is TRBV6-1, the J gene TRBJ1-1; tentatively, D is TRBD1 (6 bases). The CDR3 has 14 amino acids. V dropped 8 bases and J dropped 2 bases, with 15 bases sitting between them. CDR1 is MNHNS and CDR2 is SASEGT in the germline V gene. CDR3 residues: CASPRGGRNTEAFF. In nucleotides, the CDR3 is TGTGCCAGCCCCAGGGGAGGGAGAAACACTGAAGCTTTCTTT.

This chain links TRBV28 with TRBJ1-2; TRBD1 matches 8 bases. V lost 5 bases, J lost 8 bases, and 13 bases stayed unmatched. This CDR3 has 15 residues. Germline-derived CDR1 and CDR2 are MDHEN and SYDVKM. CDR3 in amino acids: CASSPWRTGGVGYTF. The CDR3 nucleotides read TGTGCCAGCAGTCCGTGGCGCACAGGGGGAGTAGGCTACACCTTC.

The chain combines TRBV6-1 with TRBJ1-5; D is unresolved. Trimming stripped 6 bases from V and 1 base from J, with 4 bases between. CDR3 length equals 12 residues. Germline CDR1 reads MNHNS; CDR2 reads SASEGT. CDR3 DNA sequence: TGTGCCAGCAGCAGGAGCAATCAGCCCCAGCATTTT. Amino acids: CASSRSNQPQHF.

The chain combines TRBV7-9 with TRBJ2-7; 7 nucleotides match TRBD1. Unmatched junction bases numbered 19, after V lost 5 bases and J lost 3 bases. The CDR3 sequence is 18 residues long. Germline lookup yields CDR1 SEHNR and CDR2 FQNEAQ (reference sequence). CDR3 nucleotide sequence: TGTGCCAGCAGCCCGGCCATAGAAGACAGGGAAAGAAACTACGAGCAGTACTTC. It encodes CASSPAIEDRERNYEQYF.

The CDR3, as DNA: TGTGCCAGCAGGGGGCCCGGCAATCAGCCCCAGCATTTT. It encodes CASRGPGNQPQHF. The chain recombines TRBV5-8 with TRBJ1-5, with TRBD1 as a possible D gene (5 bases). Germline CDR1 and CDR2: SGHTS and YDEGEE. V shed 5 bases and J shed 2 bases, with 8 bases lying between them. This CDR3 spans 13 amino acids.

The rearrangement uses TRBV28 and TRBJ2-5, with D possibly matching TRBD2 (7 bases). Trimming left V 8 bases short and J 1 base short, with 11 bases between. The length of the CDR3 is 13 residues. Germline loops: CDR1 MDHEN, CDR2 SYDVKM. The CDR3 DNA follows: TGTGCCAGCGGGCGGGGGCCCCAAGAGACCCAGTACTTC. Encoded protein: CASGRGPQETQYF.

J is TRBJ1-5 and V is TRBV7-6; possible D gene TRBD1, 5 bases. CDR1 and CDR2 (germline): SGHVS, FNYEAQ. V lost 4 bases and J 4 bases, leaving 8 bases between the germline ends. The CDR3 has 13 residues. The CDR3 region is CASSSGGNQPQHF. The CDR3, as DNA: TGTGCCAGCAGCTCCGGGGGAAATCAGCCCCAGCATTTT.

The rearrangement links TRBV7-9 to TRBJ2-1; the match to TRBD1 covers 11 bases. Unmatched junction bases numbered 1, after V lost 2 bases and J lost 7 bases. The CDR3 covers 14 residues. The V gene's germline CDR1 is SEHNR and CDR2 FQNEAQ (reference sequence). The CDR3: CASSLRDRGNEQFF. The CDR3 nucleotides read TGTGCCAGCAGCTTACGGGACAGGGGGAATGAGCAGTTCTTC.

The genes are TRBV6-1 and TRBJ1-1, with D perhaps matching TRBD1 (6 bases). Germline-derived CDR1 and CDR2 are MNHNS and SASEGT. The CDR3 sequence is 12 residues long. The V gene lost 5 bases and the J gene lost 4 bases, with 8 bases spanning the gap. The CDR3 DNA reads as TGTGCCAGCAGTCACAGGGCCACTGAAGCTTTCTTT. It specifies CASSHRATEAFF.

The J gene is TRBJ1-3, the V gene TRBV19; 9 nucleotides match TRBD1. Germline V gives CDR1 LNHDA, CDR2 SQIVND (reference sequence). With 3 bases clipped from V and 2 bases from J, the junction kept 8 bases outside the gene matches. The CDR3 totals 17 residues. CDR3 amino acids: CASSMGQGQAAGNTIYF. CDR3 coding DNA: TGTGCCAGTAGTATGGGACAGGGACAAGCTGCTGGAAACACCATATATTTT.

V and J are TRBV7-2 and TRBJ2-7; 9 nucleotides match TRBD2. This CDR3 spans 15 amino acids. V lost 6 bases and J lost 2; bases outside the gene matches: 8. Germline assignment: CDR1 SGHTA and CDR2 FQGNSA. CDR3 loop: CASRGSGLAPYEQYF. The DNA for the CDR3 is TGTGCCAGCAGGGGTTCGGGACTAGCTCCCTACGAGCAGTACTTC.

The V call is TRBV4-2, the J call TRBJ2-3; TRBD2 is a possible D gene (6 bases). V shed 8 bases and J shed 8 bases, with 14 bases lying between them. Germline CDR1 reads LGHNA; CDR2 reads YNFKEQ. This CDR3 contains 12 residues. Here the CDR3 DNA reads TGTGCCAGCGGCACCGGGGGAGTTACGCAGTATTTT. Protein sequence: CASGTGGVTQYF.

This chain joins TRBV28 and TRBJ2-7; D is undetermined. Germline CDR1 is MDHEN and CDR2 is SYDVKM. V was cut by 8 bases and J by 0 bases, with 17 bases left in between. The CDR3 length is 15 residues. For the CDR3, the DNA is TGTGCCAGCGGAGTGTCCTACCTTAGCTCCTACGAGCAGTACTTC. Protein: CASGVSYLSSYEQYF.

V usage is TRBV30 and J usage is TRBJ1-6, with a weak D call TRBD1 (5 bases). The CDR3 loop spans 14 amino acids. V was clipped by 0 bases and J by 7 bases, with 10 bases between them. The germline CDR1 and CDR2 sequences are GTSNPN and SVGIG (reference sequence). The CDR3 sequence is CAWSVSRENSPLHF. As DNA, the CDR3 is TGTGCCTGGAGTGTAAGCAGGGAAAATTCACCCCTCCACTTT. The whole variable domain, filled in from reference TRBV30 and TRBJ1-6, reads SQTIHQWPATLVQPVGSPLSLECTVEGTSNPNLYWYRQAAGRGLQLLFYSVGIGQISSEVPQNLSASRPQDRQFILSSKKLLLSDSGFYLCAWSVSRENSPLHFGNGTRLTVT.

The V call is TRBV30, the J call TRBJ1-5; unclear D gene. The CDR3 runs to 13 residues. Trimming left V 3 bases short and J 4 bases short, with 10 bases between. Germline V CDR1 and CDR2: GTSNPN, SVGIG (reference sequence). In DNA form, the CDR3 reads TGTGCCTGGAGCGAGGCAGTGAATCAGCCCCAGCATTTT. This sequence encodes CAWSEAVNQPQHF.

As DNA, the CDR3 is TGTGCCAGCAGCCCTCAGGGGGCCTACGAGCAGTACTTC. Translation: CASSPQGAYEQYF. This chain links TRBV4-2 with TRBJ2-7; the match to TRBD1 covers 7 bases. The CDR3 contains 13 residues. V lost 4 bases and J lost 2; bases outside the gene matches: 2. CDR1 is LGHNA, CDR2 YNFKEQ, per germline.

This clone was seen only a few times. This sample also contains other DNA sequences that code for the same CDR3. This rearrangement joins TRBV9 to TRBJ2-3, with a weak D call TRBD2 (5 bases). Per the germline V gene, CDR1 is SGDLS and CDR2 is YYNGEE. V was trimmed by 0 bases and J by 2 bases, leaving 10 bases between them. This CDR3 comprises 15 residues. CDR3 DNA sequence: TGTGCCAGCAGCGTAGAGGGAGACCCCACAGATACGCAGTATTTT. Translation gives CASSVEGDPTDTQYF.

The rearrangement joins TRBV7-2 to TRBJ1-6; no clear D gene. The V gene lost 4 bases and the J gene lost 5 bases, with 9 bases spanning the gap. The CDR3 has 14 residues. Germline lookup yields CDR1 SGHTA and CDR2 FQGNSA. The CDR3 here is CASSSDFNNSPLHF. The CDR3, as DNA: TGTGCCAGCAGCTCGGACTTTAATAATTCACCCCTCCACTTT.

This chain connects TRBV4-2 to TRBJ2-2; 8 positions agree with TRBD2. V shed 4 bases, J shed 4 bases, and the junction held 5 bases outside the gene matches. This CDR3 region has 15 residues. Germline lookup yields CDR1 LGHNA and CDR2 YNFKEQ. The chain's CDR3 is CASSLGGVGTGELFF. As DNA, the CDR3 is TGTGCCAGCAGCCTCGGGGGGGTCGGCACCGGGGAGCTGTTTTTT.

Turning to this clone: Other DNA sequences in the sample encode the same CDR3. This chain connects TRBV5-4 to TRBJ1-1, with D possibly being TRBD1 (6 bases). Trimming took off 1 base at V and 0 bases at J, with 7 bases between the two ends. The CDR3 is made up of 14 amino acids. The germline gives CDR1 SGHNT, CDR2 YYREEE (reference sequence). The DNA for the CDR3 is TGTGCCAGCAGCTTGAAGGGGGTGAACACTGAAGCTTTCTTT. Translating gives CASSLKGVNTEAFF.

The rearrangement uses TRBV18 and TRBJ1-1; D is unclear. The CDR3 is 13 amino acids. The germline gives CDR1 KGHSH, CDR2 LQKENI. V dropped 2 bases and J dropped 4 bases, with 8 bases sitting between them. The CDR3 is CASSPVEGTEAFF. The CDR3 DNA reads TGTGCCAGCTCACCAGTCGAGGGCACTGAAGCTTTCTTT.